These T cell receptor beta chains were read from a single sample in a study of shared clonotypes between healthy human individuals. Profiling relied on immunoSEQ multiplex PCR, and the TCRdb table lists in-frame clones only, not all of them. The sample consists of 300,000 to 400,000 clones, roughly 70% of them appearing once. Sequencing was carried out using memory CD4+ T cells sorted from blood. These receptors were obtained from a man between 25 and 39 years old in good health. The CDR3 runs from the conserved cysteine through the conserved F or W. The order of the fields is D gene, clone size, J gene, V gene, CDR3 protein, CDR3 DNA. D genes are given only for firm matches. Part of the rows lack a size; the others show once, few, many or a class for expanded clones.

D: NA
size: NA
J: TRBJ2-5
V: TRBV7-2
CDR3: CASSQRAGRETQYF
DNA: TGTGCCAGCAGCCAGAGGGCGGGGAGAGAGACCCAGTACTTC

D: NA
size: NA
J: TRBJ2-1
V: TRBV5-1
CDR3: CASSLNRINEQFF
DNA: TGCGCCAGCAGCCTCAATAGGATCAATGAGCAGTTCTTC

D: NA
size: NA
J: TRBJ2-3
V: TRBV5-1
CDR3: CASSNDTTSTDTQYF
DNA: TGCGCCAGCAGCAATGACACTACCTCCACAGATACGCAGTATTTT

D: NA
size: few
J: TRBJ1-5
V: TRBV28
CDR3: CASSQNRDQPQHF
DNA: TGTGCCAGCAGCCAAAACAGGGATCAGCCCCAGCATTTT

D: NA
size: NA
J: TRBJ1-1
V: TRBV10-2
CDR3: CASNRGELFEAFF
DNA: TGCGCCAGCAATCGCGGTGAGCTCTTTGAAGCTTTCTTT

D: TRBD2
size: once
J: TRBJ2-7
V: TRBV5-4
CDR3: CASSAGLAGSLRKDEQYF
DNA: TGTGCCAGCAGCGCGGGACTAGCGGGGTCACTAAGGAAGGACGAGCAGTACTTC

D: NA
size: few
J: TRBJ1-1
V: TRBV19
CDR3: CASTSLGGNTEAFF
DNA: TGTGCCAGTACCTCCTTAGGAGGGAACACTGAAGCTTTCTTT

D: NA
size: NA
J: TRBJ1-4
V: TRBV7-6
CDR3: CASSPTGGNEKLFF
DNA: TGTGCCAGCAGCCCGACAGGTGGAAATGAAAAACTGTTTTTT

D: TRBD2
size: NA
J: TRBJ2-7
V: TRBV28
CDR3: CASSLISGIYEQYF
DNA: TGTGCCAGCAGTTTGATTAGCGGGATATACGAGCAGTACTTC

D: NA
size: NA
J: TRBJ2-5
V: TRBV29-1
CDR3: CSVPIRTAQETQYF
DNA: TGCAGCGTTCCAATCAGGACAGCCCAAGAGACCCAGTACTTC

D: NA
size: NA
J: TRBJ2-5
V: TRBV10-3
CDR3: CAISEGEETQYF
DNA: TGTGCCATCAGCGAGGGGGAAGAGACCCAGTACTTC

D: TRBD1
size: NA
J: TRBJ2-5
V: TRBV27
CDR3: CASSSTGIPQETQYF
DNA: TGTGCCAGCAGCTCGACAGGGATCCCCCAAGAGACCCAGTACTTC

D: TRBD1
size: many
J: TRBJ2-1
V: TRBV29-1
CDR3: CSVEALGTGKGNEQFF
DNA: TGCAGCGTTGAAGCGCTCGGGACAGGGAAGGGCAATGAGCAGTTCTTC

D: NA
size: NA
J: TRBJ2-2
V: TRBV29-1
CDR3: CSVGSGMNTGELFF
DNA: TGCAGCGTTGGGTCTGGCATGAACACCGGGGAGCTGTTTTTT

D: NA
size: NA
J: TRBJ1-1
V: TRBV19
CDR3: CASRTYTEAFF
DNA: TGTGCCAGTCGTACTTACACTGAAGCTTTCTTT